The TCR beta chain described here comes from a study of blood T cell repertoires in COVID-19. Turning to the study itself: Material from acute and convalescent COVID-19 was sourced from the United States, Italy and Spain.

Per the original data handling: It was from reference gene primer amplification that nucleated cell counts were estimated. Libraries were prepared by immunoSEQ multiplex PCR; TCRdb keeps only in-frame clonotypes and omits some of them. Clone size and the V and J calls come from that table; the DNA yielded D and trimming. The sample gives 50,000 to 70,000 clones, 75% to 95% of which show up once; 2% to 2.5% is in the top ten. V was clipped by 4 bases and J by 1 base; unmatched bases: 6. Germline CDR1 and CDR2: SGDLS and YYNGEE. This CDR3 spans 16 amino acids. This chain joins TRBV9 and TRBJ2-2, with 8 bases matching TRBD2. This TCR came from a man between 60 and 75 years old with acute or convalescent COVID-19. The sample taken for sequencing was peripheral blood. CDR3 DNA: TGTGCCAGCAGCCCGTACAGCGGGGGGAACACCGGGGAGCTGTTTTTT. Its protein product is CASSPYSGGNTGELFF.